The present entry profiles one T cell receptor (beta chain) with its context. This clone was observed a few times. The target of this receptor is not known. No much larger clone exists at a distance of one base, and base qualities are not known. This entry comes from a study of blood T cell repertoires in COVID-19 (dated by TCRdb to about 2020). Regarding the research as a whole: Samples from collaborators originated in the United States, Italy and Spain and spanned both the acute and convalescent phases of COVID-19. Where HLA class I and class II types were available, the types were taken from metadata supplied by the sample provider, not from assay-based typing. The repertoires were released in a freely available public database meant as a resource for research on the immune response to SARS-CoV-2. Subjects who had been exposed to COVID-19, were actively infected with it, or had recovered from it provided the deeply sampled blood TCRbeta repertoires that made up the dataset. A de-identified subject ID, COVID-19 status, age in years and sex were almost always included in the sample metadata. Samples came from the ongoing ImmuneRACE study (first 160 participants) plus 1,254 subjects from 6 global collaborators. The material from the prospective study consisted of cDNA or gDNA derived from T cells, B-cell-depleted T cells, or PBMCs. Study-wide conclusions, independent of this receptor: The quantity of clinical and demographic metadata differed by source and by participant and was supplied without curation.

Germline trimming amounts to 0 bases on V and 1 base on J, with 7 as the count of junction bases outside the gene matches. Based on the germline V gene (reference sequence), the CDR1 and CDR2 sequences are LGHDT and YNNKEL. The CDR3 spans 17 residues, from the cysteine through the phenylalanine. Only the CDR3 DNA is retained, 51 bases long and in frame from the first base. One collaborating source in Seattle enrolled patients during active infection and followed them longitudinally through the course of disease. Each collaborating institution followed its own protocols to collect whole blood in K2EDTA tubes. For TCRbeta analysis, collaborators shipped samples in one of three forms: frozen whole blood, isolated PBMCs, or DNA extracted from either of those sample types. TCRbeta CDR3 regions were amplified from genomic DNA using the immunoSEQ Assay, a bias-controlled multiplex PCR. Regarding the original processing steps: Nucleated cell counts per sample were estimated from amplification of reference gene primers within the assay. To quantify the absolute abundance of each unique TCRbeta CDR3 rearrangement, sequence reads were collapsed and filtered. Productive Simpson clonality was computed per sample as the square root of Simpson's diversity index over productive rearrangements. TCRdb's version of the immuneACCESS table is confined to in-frame rearrangements and falls short of the full clone set. An unresolved V gene accounts for under half of the shortfall where checked; the remainder is of unknown origin. V, J and clone size are those of that table, while D and trimming were read from the DNA. Across this sample there are about 150,000 clones, with 83% seen only once. The ten biggest clones cover 12% of the sample.

The TCR sequence derives from a woman aged 55 to 70 with COVID-19, enrolled during active disease. Sequenced: peripheral blood. The sequence joins TRBV3-1 (or the pseudogene TRBV3-2) to TRBJ2-3; 7 bases in between match TRBD2. DNA sequence: TGTGCCAGCAGCCAAGAGGGCGTAGCGGGCGGCACAGATACGCAGTATTTT. Protein translation: CASSQEGVAGGTDTQYF.